The 9 T cell receptor beta chains in this list originate from one sample, sequenced in a study of blood T cell repertoires in COVID-19. Some clones are missing from TCRdb's copy, which holds only in-frame ones; the method was immunoSEQ multiplex PCR. The table lists more than 120,000 clones, roughly 80% of them singletons. Sequencing was carried out using peripheral blood. These receptors all stem from a human donor in a cohort sampled during active COVID-19.

The CDR3 sequence is CASSLEGGREQYF. The CDR3 DNA sequence: TGTGCCAGCAGCTTAGAGGGGGGGCGGGAGCAGTACTTC. The J gene is TRBJ2-7, the V gene TRBV7-6; TRBD2 might be the D (7 bases). There are 13 residues in the CDR3. Germline CDR1 and CDR2: SGHVS and FNYEAQ. V was shortened by 1 base and J by 7 bases, with 11 bases between the two germline ends.

This clone was detected only once. The rearrangement links TRBV4-1 to TRBJ1-4; D unresolved. Germline V CDR1 and CDR2: MGHRA, YSYEKL. Trimming pared 2 bases from V and 8 bases from J, leaving 9 bases between. This CDR3 comprises 13 residues. CDR3 DNA sequence: TGCGCCAGCAGCCAATGGAGAGGGGAAAAACTGTTTTTT. Protein: CASSQWRGEKLFF.

This sequence joins TRBV5-1 and TRBJ2-1, with a possible D match to TRBD1 (6 bases). The CDR3 totals 16 residues. Germline CDR1 and CDR2: SGHRS and YFSETQ. Between the trimmed V and J ends, which lost 0 bases and 3 bases, there was a span of 13 bases. The CDR3 sequence: CASSLDPGEFYNEQFF. The CDR3, as DNA: TGCGCCAGCAGCTTGGATCCAGGGGAGTTCTACAATGAGCAGTTCTTC.

The chain is built from TRBV19 and TRBJ2-5; a weak D match, TRBD1 (5 bases). Trimming cost V 4 bases and J 5 bases, with 11 bases left between them. Germline CDR1 LNHDA, CDR2 SQIVND (reference sequence). This CDR3 region has 13 residues. CDR3 protein: CASSTEPGETQYF. CDR3 bases: TGTGCCAGTAGTACAGAGCCAGGGGAGACCCAGTACTTC.

The chain combines TRBV19 with TRBJ1-5, with 9 bases lining up with TRBD1. Germline V gene sequence: CDR1 LNHDA, CDR2 SQIVND (reference sequence). V lost 4 bases to trimming and J lost 0 bases; unmatched junction nucleotides: 7. The CDR3 is 17 amino acids. CDR3 sequence: CASSTPGQGNSNQPQHF. CDR3 in DNA: TGTGCCAGTAGTACTCCGGGACAGGGCAATAGCAATCAGCCCCAGCATTTT.

In its sample, this clone was seen once. The V call is TRBV6-5, the J call TRBJ1-3; D is perhaps TRBD1 (5 bases). CDR3 length equals 14 residues. V dropped 8 bases and J dropped 2 bases, with 13 bases sitting between them. The germline V gene encodes CDR1 MNHEY and CDR2 SVGAGI. CDR3 sequence (DNA): TGTGCCAGCCAGGTACAGGCGGCTGGAAACACCATATATTTT. Translating gives CASQVQAAGNTIYF.

The chain carries TRBV19 and TRBJ2-7; 8 bases align to TRBD1. There are 17 residues in the CDR3. Looked up from germline, CDR1 is LNHDA and CDR2 is SQIVND (reference sequence). Trimming took 4 bases from V and 3 from J; bases not matched to a gene: 14. In DNA, the CDR3 is TGTGCCAGTAGTACCCCTCGACAGGGGCGATTTTGCTACGAGCAGTACGTC. It encodes CASSTPRQGRFCYEQYV.

V gene TRBV9 combines with J gene TRBJ2-7; D possibly corresponds to TRBD1 (6 bases). With 4 bases removed from V and 2 bases from J, the gap between germline ends came to 13 bases. Per germline, CDR1 SGDLS and CDR2 YYNGEE. This CDR3 is 14 amino acids long. The CDR3: CASSSRDKAYEQYF. The CDR3 coding sequence is TGTGCCAGCAGCTCACGGGACAAAGCCTACGAGCAGTACTTC.

This clone appeared a few times. J is TRBJ2-5 and V is TRBV29-1; 8 bases map to TRBD2. V lost 5 bases and J lost 9; bases outside the gene matches: 14. The CDR3 has 14 residues. Per germline, CDR1 SQVTM and CDR2 ANQGSEA. The CDR3 protein is CSVRPGGVEKAQYF. In DNA form, the CDR3 reads TGCAGCGTTAGACCGGGAGGGGTTGAGAAGGCCCAGTACTTC.